The 26 T cell receptor beta chains below all came from one sample that was sequenced in a study of CD8 T cells in ankylosing spondylitis. Antigens of these TCRs are unknown. One entry per CDR3 protein, called by TCRdb with MiXCR from the 5' RACE reads. The sample consists of around 490,000 distinct CDR3 sequences, approximately 5.3% of them appearing once. The study's findings and limits: Seemingly characteristic of ankylosing spondylitis blood was a TCR beta motif consisting of about 8 highly homologous variants.

Sequencing was carried out using blood, either unsorted or a sorted T cell fraction (not recorded which). The receptor set was obtained from a male donor with ankylosing spondylitis.

This clonotype was counted ten times or more. The J gene is TRBJ2-7, the V gene TRBV20-1; D is uncertain. The CDR3 extends over 12 amino acids. The germline CDR1 and CDR2 sequences are DFQATT and SNEGSKA (reference sequence). The germline V and J ends were trimmed by 4 bases and 0 bases, with 7 bases remaining between them. The DNA for the CDR3 is TGCAGTGCTAACCCCGCCTCCTACGAGCAGTACTTC. Residues: CSANPASYEQYF.

This clonotype was counted at least ten times. This rearrangement joins TRBV20-1 to TRBJ1-1, with TRBD1 matching 8 bases. The germline gives CDR1 DFQATT, CDR2 SNEGSKA (reference sequence). The junction had 1 base not matched to a gene; V was cut back by 0 bases and J by 1 base. The CDR3 covers 14 residues. CDR3 in DNA: TGCAGTGCTAGAGATGACAGGGGGAACACTGAAGCTTTCTTT. Its translation: CSARDDRGNTEAFF.

This clonotype was counted ten times or more. The chain carries TRBV4-3 and TRBJ1-4; D uncertain. V dropped 0 bases and J dropped 8 bases, with 7 bases sitting between them. CDR3 length: 13 amino acids. CDR1 and CDR2 from the germline V gene are LGHNA and YSLEER. CDR3 sequence (DNA): TGCGCCAGCAGCCAAGAATCTGGGGAAAAACTGTTTTTT. This gives the protein CASSQESGEKLFF.

This clonotype was recorded at least ten times. V and J are TRBV20-1 and TRBJ2-3; unclear D gene. CDR1 and CDR2 (germline): DFQATT, SNEGSKA (reference sequence). The CDR3 totals 14 residues. The V and J ends lost 6 bases and 2 bases respectively, with 15 bases between them. Written as DNA, the CDR3 is TGCAGTGCCACTACTGCATGGGACACAGATACGCAGTATTTT. Translation: CSATTAWDTDTQYF.

This clonotype was counted at least ten times. This chain joins TRBV4-3 and TRBJ1-2, with D unresolved. V was pared by 1 base and J by 5 bases, with 17 bases between. Germline lookup yields CDR1 LGHNA and CDR2 YSLEER. This CDR3 has 16 amino acids. The chain's CDR3 is CASSQGMSRGLYGYTF. The CDR3 nucleotides are TGCGCCAGCAGCCAAGGAATGAGCCGGGGATTGTATGGCTACACCTTC.

This clonotype has ten or more counts. The V call is TRBV4-3, the J call TRBJ2-7; a possible D gene is TRBD2 (6 bases). The CDR3 runs 14 residues. The germline V gene has CDR1 LGHNA and CDR2 YSLEER. V lost 3 bases to trimming and J lost 3 bases, with 12 bases between them. This chain's CDR3 is CASSHGIGGYEQYF. The CDR3 DNA follows: TGCGCCAGCAGCCATGGGATCGGGGGCTACGAGCAGTACTTC.

At least ten counts were recorded for this clonotype. V gene TRBV28 combines with J gene TRBJ2-4; 7 bases are a match to TRBD1. The germline V gene encodes CDR1 MDHEN and CDR2 SYDVKM. With 2 bases clipped from V and 1 base from J, the junction kept 8 bases outside the gene matches. The CDR3 length is 17 residues. CDR3 in DNA: TGTGCCAGCAGTTTAGTAGATACAGGGGTTGCCAAAAACATTCAGTACTTC. As protein: CASSLVDTGVAKNIQYF.

This clonotype occurred many times. The chain couples TRBV20-1 to TRBJ1-4, with D possibly being TRBD1 (5 bases). Trimming removed 2 bases from V and 8 bases from J, with 12 bases in between. Germline loops: CDR1 DFQATT, CDR2 SNEGSKA (reference sequence). The CDR3 runs to 13 residues. The CDR3 region is CSARRQEGEKLFF. DNA of the CDR3: TGCAGTGCTAGACGTCAGGAGGGGGAAAAACTGTTTTTT.

The rearrangement links TRBV12-3 or TRBV12-4 to TRBJ2-6; 7 nucleotides line up with TRBD1. The CDR3 contains 18 residues. The J segment lost 3 bases and the V segment lost 6 bases, leaving 14 bases of the junction unmatched. The chain's CDR3 is CASRAQGRGLFGANVLTF. The CDR3 nucleotides are TGTGCCAGCAGAGCCCAGGGCAGGGGGTTGTTTGGGGCCAACGTCCTGACTTTC.

This clonotype was seen more than once but under ten times. The chain employs TRBV2 and TRBJ2-3; a possible D gene is TRBD1 (6 bases). Germline V gene lookup returns CDR1 SNHLY and CDR2 FYNNEI. CDR3 length: 17 amino acids. With 4 bases removed from V and 6 bases from J, the gap between germline ends came to 23 bases. The CDR3 region is CASSGGLVTGKMDTQYF. The CDR3 DNA reads TGTGCCAGCAGTGGAGGTTTGGTAACAGGGAAAATGGATACGCAGTATTTT.

This clonotype has a count of ten or more. The V call is TRBV7-6, the J call TRBJ2-2; D possibly corresponds to TRBD2 (6 bases). V was pared by 4 bases and J by 6 bases, with 6 bases between. The germline V gene encodes CDR1 SGHVS and CDR2 FNYEAQ. The CDR3 runs 12 residues. Written as DNA, the CDR3 is TGTGCCAGCAGCTCGGGGGCCGGGGAGCTGTTTTTT. This gives the protein CASSSGAGELFF.

This clonotype was counted a few times. V and J are TRBV20-1 and TRBJ2-7; tentatively, D is TRBD2 (6 bases). Between the trimmed V and J ends, which lost 4 bases and 4 bases, there was a span of 14 bases. The CDR3 has 13 residues. The germline V gene has CDR1 DFQATT and CDR2 SNEGSKA (reference sequence). CDR3 sequence: CSAILPGVYEQYF. The CDR3 bases are TGCAGTGCTATCTTACCGGGGGTTTACGAGCAGTACTTC.

The sample holds many counts of this clonotype. The chain links TRBV10-3 to TRBJ1-1; perhaps TRBD1 as D (5 bases). The CDR3 sequence is 14 residues long. Germline V gene data show CDR1 as ENHRY and CDR2 as SYGVKD. V gave up 8 bases and J gave up 2 bases, with 15 bases separating them. The DNA of the CDR3 is TGTGCCATCCATCCCGGGGGAAGAAACACTGAAGCTTTCTTT. Translation: CAIHPGGRNTEAFF.

This clonotype appeared a few times. The V gene is TRBV7-2, the J gene TRBJ2-2, with D possibly TRBD1 on 6 matching bases. The length of the CDR3 is 14 residues. Germline lookup yields CDR1 SGHTA and CDR2 FQGNSA. The ends were cut back, 5 bases at V and 3 bases at J, with 10 bases in the middle. In DNA, the CDR3 is TGTGCCAGCAGCAACGGACAGTACACCGGGGAGCTGTTTTTT. Translating gives CASSNGQYTGELFF.

Ten or more counts support this clonotype. The rearrangement links TRBV7-2 to TRBJ2-1; D may be TRBD2 (6 bases). CDR1 is SGHTA and CDR2 is FQGNSA in the germline V gene. V shed 3 bases and J shed 4 bases, with 13 bases lying between them. The CDR3 covers 15 residues. CDR3 in DNA: TGTGCCAGCAGCTTCGGGACTTCGCCATACAATGAGCAGTTCTTC. This gives the protein CASSFGTSPYNEQFF.

This clonotype was detected ten times or more. The chain links TRBV6-2 or TRBV6-3 to TRBJ2-2; perhaps TRBD2 as D (5 bases). The CDR3 runs 15 residues. The germline V gene encodes CDR1 MNHEY and CDR2 SVGEGT. V was cut by 2 bases and J by 5 bases, with 12 bases left in between. The CDR3 DNA reads as TGTGCCAGCAGTTACGACCGCCGGGGAACCGGGGAGCTGTTTTTT. Amino acids: CASSYDRRGTGELFF.

This clonotype was found many times. This chain links TRBV7-9 with TRBJ2-5; 7 bases match TRBD2. This CDR3 is 15 amino acids long. The germline V gene has CDR1 SEHNR and CDR2 FQNEAQ (reference sequence). V was pared by 4 bases and J by 3 bases, with 8 bases of the junction left unmatched. The CDR3 region has the DNA TGTGCCAGCAGCTCCCGGGACTACACAAAAGAGACCCAGTACTTC. Translating it yields CASSSRDYTKETQYF. The entire variable domain, with the rest obtained from reference TRBV7-9 and TRBJ2-5, is as follows: DTGVSQNPRHKITKRGQNVTFRCDPISEHNRLYWYRQTLGQGPEFLTYFQNEAQLEKSRLLSDRFSAERPKGSFSTLEIQRTEQGDSAMYLCASSSRDYTKETQYFGPGTRLLVL.

This clonotype was seen many times. The V call is TRBV20-1, the J call TRBJ1-2, with D perhaps matching TRBD1 (6 bases). CDR1 DFQATT and CDR2 SNEGSKA come from the germline V gene (reference sequence). The CDR3 has 11 amino acids. CDR3 DNA: TGCACTCCGGGGGGCGAGGACGGCTACACCTTC. Its translation: CTPGGEDGYTF.

This clonotype was seen repeatedly, ten times or more. J is TRBJ2-1 and V is TRBV6-5; tentative D call: TRBD2 (7 bases). Germline V gene data show CDR1 as MNHEY and CDR2 as SVGAGI. Deletions cut 4 bases from V and 3 bases from J, with 13 bases between. The CDR3 sequence is 15 residues long. The CDR3 DNA reads TGTGCCAGCAGTTCCTGGGAGGGGGGCTACAATGAGCAGTTCTTC. Translated, it gives CASSSWEGGYNEQFF.

At least ten counts were recorded for this clonotype. The rearrangement uses TRBV28 and TRBJ1-2; D gene uncertain. Germline CDR1 is MDHEN and CDR2 is SYDVKM. The germline V and J ends were trimmed by 2 bases and 7 bases, with 11 bases remaining between them. The CDR3 has 13 residues. CDR3 protein: CASSLREVRGYTF. The CDR3 DNA is TGTGCCAGCAGTTTAAGGGAAGTCCGTGGCTACACCTTC.

This clonotype has a count of ten or more. The rearrangement links TRBV5-5 to TRBJ1-2, with D maybe TRBD1 (6 bases). From germline, CDR1 is SGHKS and CDR2 YYEKEE (reference sequence). Trimming took 4 bases from V and 4 from J, leaving 11 bases between them. The CDR3 is made up of 13 amino acids. The DNA for the CDR3 is TGTGCCAGCAGCCCGGACAGTCTCTATGGCTACACCTTC. Amino acids: CASSPDSLYGYTF.

This clonotype was seen a handful of times. The chain uses TRBV24-1 and TRBJ2-1; D gene uncertain. The CDR3 loop spans 16 amino acids. The germline CDR1 and CDR2 sequences are KGHDR and SFDVKD. The V gene lost 3 bases and the J gene lost 9 bases, with 20 bases spanning the gap. Written as DNA, the CDR3 is TGTGCCACCAGTGATCCACGCCGGGTCGTCCTAGGTGAGCAGTTCTTC. Translated: CATSDPRRVVLGEQFF.

There are many counts of this clonotype. V is TRBV12-3 or TRBV12-4 and J is TRBJ2-7; D is perhaps TRBD1 (5 bases). Between the trimmed V and J ends, which lost 6 bases and 0 bases, there was a span of 12 bases. This CDR3 spans 14 amino acids. CDR3 protein: CASSSRRGSYEQYF. In DNA form, the CDR3 reads TGTGCCAGCAGCTCGCGAAGGGGCTCCTACGAGCAGTACTTC.

This clonotype has ten or more counts. The chain employs TRBV29-1 and TRBJ1-3; D unresolved. With 0 bases removed from V and 5 bases from J, the gap between germline ends came to 11 bases. The CDR3 runs 14 residues. Germline V gives CDR1 SQVTM, CDR2 ANQGSEA. CDR3 protein: CSVEDPIPRNTIYF. The CDR3 nucleotides are TGCAGCGTTGAAGATCCAATACCCCGAAACACCATATATTTT.

A note on this clonotype: Compared with germline, one end of the junction differs, possibly owing to a read error. The chain couples TRBV20-1 to TRBJ2-4; 8 bases agree with TRBD1. The CDR3 has 17 amino acids. Germline CDR1 and CDR2: DFQATT and SNEGSKA (reference sequence). DNA of the CDR3: TGCTGTGCTAGCGCGCCCGGACAGGGAATAGCCAAAAACATTCAGTACTTC. It encodes CCASAPGQGIAKNIQYF.

For this clonotype: This may be a read error, as it is one base from a much larger clone. The CDR3 spells CSGLGGTYNKQFF. Written as DNA, the CDR3 is TGCAGTGGACTAGGAGGGACCTACAATAAGCAGTTCTTC. The chain uses TRBV20-1 and TRBJ2-1; a weak D match, TRBD2 (6 bases). CDR1 and CDR2 from the germline V gene are DFQATT and SNEGSKA (reference sequence). This CDR3 is 13 amino acids long.